The entry below gives a single TCR beta chain sequence along with its context. This record belongs to a study of T cell responses to AZD1222 COVID-19 vaccine. Generated by immunoSEQ multiplex PCR, the TCRdb table keeps only in-frame clones and is missing some. Of around 180,000 clones in the sample, 90% were seen once. The CDR3 consists of 19 residues. CDR1 LGHNT and CDR2 FRNRAP come from the germline V gene. The junction had 24 bases not matched to a gene; V was cut back by 6 bases and J by 6 bases. Sequenced here: peripheral blood, sampled on day 0 of AZD1222 vaccination. The chain joins TRBV12-5 to TRBJ2-3, with 7 bases identical to TRBD2. This sequence was found in an adult in good health. CDR3 sequence (DNA): TGTGCTAGTGGCACGGGGGGAGGGGACCACGTAAGGCACCCGGATACGCAGTATTTT. This encodes CASGTGGGDHVRHPDTQYF. Variable domain in full (rest from reference TRBV12-5 and TRBJ2-3): DARVTQTPRHKVTEMGQEVTMRCQPILGHNTVFWYRQTMMQGLELLAYFRNRAPLDDSGMPKDRFSAEMPDATLATLKIQPSEPRDSAVYFCASGTGGGDHVRHPDTQYFGPGTRLTVL.